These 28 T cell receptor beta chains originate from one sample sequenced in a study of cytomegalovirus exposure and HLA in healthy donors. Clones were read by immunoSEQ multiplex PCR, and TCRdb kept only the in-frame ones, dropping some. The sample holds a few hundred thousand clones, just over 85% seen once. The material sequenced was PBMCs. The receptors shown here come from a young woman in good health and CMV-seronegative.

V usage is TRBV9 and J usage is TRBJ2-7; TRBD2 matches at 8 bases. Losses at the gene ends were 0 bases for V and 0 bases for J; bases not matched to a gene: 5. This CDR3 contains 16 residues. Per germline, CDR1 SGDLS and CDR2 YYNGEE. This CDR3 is CASSVGSGAISYEQYF. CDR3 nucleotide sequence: TGTGCCAGCAGCGTAGGTAGCGGGGCGATCTCCTACGAGCAGTACTTC.

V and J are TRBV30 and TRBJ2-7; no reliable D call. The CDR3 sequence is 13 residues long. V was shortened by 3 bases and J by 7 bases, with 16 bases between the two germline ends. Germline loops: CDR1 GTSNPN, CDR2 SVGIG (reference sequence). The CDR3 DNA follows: TGTGCCTGGAGCCAGATATATGGTAATGAGCAGTACTTC. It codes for CAWSQIYGNEQYF.

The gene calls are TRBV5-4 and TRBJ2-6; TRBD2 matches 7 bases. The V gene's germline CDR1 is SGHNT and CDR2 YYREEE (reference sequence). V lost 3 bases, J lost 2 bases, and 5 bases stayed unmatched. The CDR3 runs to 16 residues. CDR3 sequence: CASSYYGGTGANVLTF. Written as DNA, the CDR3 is TGTGCCAGCAGCTACTACGGGGGGACTGGGGCCAACGTCCTGACTTTC.

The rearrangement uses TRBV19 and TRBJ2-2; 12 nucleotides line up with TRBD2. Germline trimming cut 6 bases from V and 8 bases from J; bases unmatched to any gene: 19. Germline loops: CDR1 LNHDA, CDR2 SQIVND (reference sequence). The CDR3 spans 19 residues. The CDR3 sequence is CASSTDRGGLAGSTGELFF. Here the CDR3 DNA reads TGTGCCAGTAGCACCGACAGGGGCGGACTAGCGGGATCTACTGGGGAGCTGTTTTTT.

CDR3 nucleotide sequence: TGTGCCAGCACCGCCAGCCGTCAGGGCGAGCAGTACTTC. Translating it yields CASTASRQGEQYF. The chain uses TRBV7-9 and TRBJ2-7; D is possibly TRBD1 (5 bases). Germline CDR1 reads SEHNR; CDR2 reads FQNEAQ (reference sequence). Trimming shortened V by 7 bases and J by 6 bases, and 16 bases separated the two germline ends. The CDR3 covers 13 residues. Full variable domain (remainder filled in from reference TRBV7-9 and TRBJ2-7): DTGVSQNPRHKITKRGQNVTFRCDPISEHNRLYWYRQTLGQGPEFLTYFQNEAQLEKSRLLSDRFSAERPKGSFSTLEIQRTEQGDSAMYLCASTASRQGEQYFGPGTRLTVT.

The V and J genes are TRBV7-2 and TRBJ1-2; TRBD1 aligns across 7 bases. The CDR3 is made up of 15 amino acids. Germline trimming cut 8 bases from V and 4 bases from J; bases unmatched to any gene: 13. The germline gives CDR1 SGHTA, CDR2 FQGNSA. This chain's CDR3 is CASGTPDRAGYGYTF. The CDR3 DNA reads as TGTGCCAGCGGCACTCCTGACAGGGCGGGCTATGGCTACACCTTC.

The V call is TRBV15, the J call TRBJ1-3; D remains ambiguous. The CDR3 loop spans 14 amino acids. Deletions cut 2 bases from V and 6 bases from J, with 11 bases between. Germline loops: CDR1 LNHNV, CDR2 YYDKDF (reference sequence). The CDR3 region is CATSRPTGENTIYF. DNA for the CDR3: TGTGCCACCAGCAGACCCACCGGAGAAAACACCATATATTTT.

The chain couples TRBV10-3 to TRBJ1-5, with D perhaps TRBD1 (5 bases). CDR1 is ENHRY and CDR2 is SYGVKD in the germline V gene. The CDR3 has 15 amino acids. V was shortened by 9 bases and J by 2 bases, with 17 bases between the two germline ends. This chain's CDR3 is CAIRQGSGGNQPQHF. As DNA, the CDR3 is TGTGCCATTCGCCAGGGTAGCGGTGGCAATCAGCCCCAGCATTTT.

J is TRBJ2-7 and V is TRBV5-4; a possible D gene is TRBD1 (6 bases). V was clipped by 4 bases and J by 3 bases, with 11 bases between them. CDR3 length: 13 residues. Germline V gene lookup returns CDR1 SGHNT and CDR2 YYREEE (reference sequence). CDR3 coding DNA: TGTGCCAGCAGCCCCGGACAGAACTACGAGCAGTACTTC. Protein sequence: CASSPGQNYEQYF.

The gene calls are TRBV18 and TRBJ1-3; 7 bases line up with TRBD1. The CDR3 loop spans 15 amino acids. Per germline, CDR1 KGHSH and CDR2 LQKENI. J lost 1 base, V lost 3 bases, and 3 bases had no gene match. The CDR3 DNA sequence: TGTGCCAGCTCACCTTCGACAGGGTCTGGAAACACCATATATTTT. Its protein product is CASSPSTGSGNTIYF.

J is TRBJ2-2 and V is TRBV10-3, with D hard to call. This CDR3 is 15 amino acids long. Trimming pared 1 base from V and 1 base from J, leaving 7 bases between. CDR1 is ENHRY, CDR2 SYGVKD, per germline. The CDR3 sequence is CAISEYPRNTGELFF. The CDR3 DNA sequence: TGTGCCATCAGTGAGTATCCGCGGAACACCGGGGAGCTGTTTTTT.

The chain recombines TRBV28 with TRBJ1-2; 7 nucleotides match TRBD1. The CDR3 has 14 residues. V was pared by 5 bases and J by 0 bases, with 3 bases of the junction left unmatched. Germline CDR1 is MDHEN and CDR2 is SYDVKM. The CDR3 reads CASSRTGSNYGYTF. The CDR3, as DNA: TGTGCCAGCAGTAGGACAGGCTCTAACTATGGCTACACCTTC.

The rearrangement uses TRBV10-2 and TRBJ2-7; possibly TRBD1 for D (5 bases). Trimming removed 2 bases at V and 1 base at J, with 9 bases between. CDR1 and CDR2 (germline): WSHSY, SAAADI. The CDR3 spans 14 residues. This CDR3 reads CASSERGGSYEQYF. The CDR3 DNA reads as TGCGCCAGCAGTGAGAGGGGTGGTTCCTACGAGCAGTACTTC.

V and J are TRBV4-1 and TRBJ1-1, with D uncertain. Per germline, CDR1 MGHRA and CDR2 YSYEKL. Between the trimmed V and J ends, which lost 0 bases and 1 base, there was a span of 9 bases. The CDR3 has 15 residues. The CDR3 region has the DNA TGCGCCAGCAGCCAAGATGCGGCCCCGAACACTGAAGCTTTCTTT. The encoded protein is CASSQDAAPNTEAFF.

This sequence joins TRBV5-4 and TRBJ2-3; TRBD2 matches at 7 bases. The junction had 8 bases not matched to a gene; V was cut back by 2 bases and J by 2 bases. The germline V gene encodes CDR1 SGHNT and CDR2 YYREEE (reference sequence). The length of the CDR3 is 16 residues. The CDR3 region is CASSLRLAPDTDTQYF. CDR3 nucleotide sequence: TGTGCCAGCAGCTTACGACTAGCACCCGACACAGATACGCAGTATTTT.

CDR3 nucleotide sequence: TGTGCCAGCAGTTACTCGCCAGCGGGAGAGGGAGAGACCCAGTACTTC. Amino acid sequence: CASSYSPAGEGETQYF. The chain is built from TRBV6-5 and TRBJ2-5; 8 nucleotides agree with TRBD2. Germline V gene data show CDR1 as MNHEY and CDR2 as SVGAGI. Unmatched junction bases numbered 7, after V lost 0 bases and J lost 4 bases. CDR3 length: 16 amino acids.

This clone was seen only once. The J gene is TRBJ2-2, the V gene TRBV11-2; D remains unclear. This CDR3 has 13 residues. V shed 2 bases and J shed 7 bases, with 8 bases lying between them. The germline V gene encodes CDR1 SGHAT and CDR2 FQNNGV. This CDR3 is CASSLHPGGELFF. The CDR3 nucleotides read TGTGCCAGCAGCTTACATCCAGGCGGGGAGCTGTTTTTT.

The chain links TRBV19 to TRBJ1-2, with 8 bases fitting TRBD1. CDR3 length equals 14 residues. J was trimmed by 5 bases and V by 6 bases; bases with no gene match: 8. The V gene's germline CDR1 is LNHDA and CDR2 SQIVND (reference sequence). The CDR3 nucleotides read TGTGCCAGTAGCGGACAGGGAGGTGCGTATGGCTACACCTTC. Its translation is CASSGQGGAYGYTF.

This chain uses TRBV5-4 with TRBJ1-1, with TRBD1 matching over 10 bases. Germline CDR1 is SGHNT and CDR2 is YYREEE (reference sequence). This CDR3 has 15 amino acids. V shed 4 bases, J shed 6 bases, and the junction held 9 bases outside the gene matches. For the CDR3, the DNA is TGTGCCAGCAGCCCGGGACAGGGGATCGGGGCTGAAGCTTTCTTT. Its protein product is CASSPGQGIGAEAFF.

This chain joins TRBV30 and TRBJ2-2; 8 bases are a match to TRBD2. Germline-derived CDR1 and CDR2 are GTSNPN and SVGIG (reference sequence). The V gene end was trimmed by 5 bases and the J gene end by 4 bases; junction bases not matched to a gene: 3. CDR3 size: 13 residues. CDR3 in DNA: TGTGCCTGGCGGGAGGGCGGCACCGGGGAGCTGTTTTTT. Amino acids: CAWREGGTGELFF. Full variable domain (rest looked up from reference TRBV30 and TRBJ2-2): SQTIHQWPATLVQPVGSPLSLECTVEGTSNPNLYWYRQAAGRGLQLLFYSVGIGQISSEVPQNLSASRPQDRQFILSSKKLLLSDSGFYLCAWREGGTGELFFGEGSRLTVL.

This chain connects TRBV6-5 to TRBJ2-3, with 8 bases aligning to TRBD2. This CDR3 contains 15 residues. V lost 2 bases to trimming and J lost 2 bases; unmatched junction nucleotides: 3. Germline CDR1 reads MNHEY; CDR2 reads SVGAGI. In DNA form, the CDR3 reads TGTGCCAGCAGTTACGGGCGGGGGGTCACAGATACGCAGTATTTT. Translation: CASSYGRGVTDTQYF.

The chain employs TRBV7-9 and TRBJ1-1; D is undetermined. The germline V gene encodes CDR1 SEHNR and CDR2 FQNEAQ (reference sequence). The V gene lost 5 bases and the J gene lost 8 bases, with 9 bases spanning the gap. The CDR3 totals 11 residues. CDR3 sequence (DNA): TGTGCCAGCAGCCCGAGGCGGGAAGCTTTCTTT. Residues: CASSPRREAFF.

The chain's CDR3 is CASSSMGGKLFF. The CDR3 region has the DNA TGTGCCAGCAGCTCGATGGGGGGAAAACTGTTTTTT. The J gene is TRBJ1-4, the V gene TRBV7-6, with D maybe TRBD1 (5 bases). CDR1 is SGHVS, CDR2 FNYEAQ, per germline. Between the trimmed V and J ends, which lost 4 bases and 10 bases, there was a span of 10 bases. The CDR3 is made up of 12 amino acids. The entire variable domain, with the rest obtained from reference TRBV7-6 and TRBJ1-4, is as follows: GAGVSQSPRYKVTKRGQDVALRCDPISGHVSLYWYRQALGQGPEFLTYFNYEAQQDKSGLPNDRFSAERPEGSISTLTIQRTEQRDSAMYRCASSSMGGKLFFGSGTQLSVL.

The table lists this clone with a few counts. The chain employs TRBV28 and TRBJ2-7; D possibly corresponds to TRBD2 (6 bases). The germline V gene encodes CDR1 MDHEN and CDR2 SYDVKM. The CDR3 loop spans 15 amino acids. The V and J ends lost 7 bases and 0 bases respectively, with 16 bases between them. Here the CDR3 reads CASTKGLLSSYEQYF. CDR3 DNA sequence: TGTGCCAGCACCAAGGGACTCCTCAGCTCCTACGAGCAGTACTTC.

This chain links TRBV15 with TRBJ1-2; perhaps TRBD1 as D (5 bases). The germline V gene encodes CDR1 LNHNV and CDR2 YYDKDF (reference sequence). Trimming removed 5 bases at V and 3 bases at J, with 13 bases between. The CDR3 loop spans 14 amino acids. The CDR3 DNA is TGTGCCACCAGCGGGACTTTCCTCCACTATGGCTACACCTTC. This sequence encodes CATSGTFLHYGYTF.

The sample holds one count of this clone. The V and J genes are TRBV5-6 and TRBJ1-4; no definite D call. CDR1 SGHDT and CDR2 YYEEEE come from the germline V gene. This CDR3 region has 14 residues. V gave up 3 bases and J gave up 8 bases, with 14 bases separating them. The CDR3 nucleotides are TGTGCCAGCAGCTCTAGACCGCCCCGAGAAAAACTGTTTTTT. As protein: CASSSRPPREKLFF.

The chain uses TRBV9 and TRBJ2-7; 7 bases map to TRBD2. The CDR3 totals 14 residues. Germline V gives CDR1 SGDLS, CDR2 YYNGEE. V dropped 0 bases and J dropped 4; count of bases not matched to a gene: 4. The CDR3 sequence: CASSVAPSGYEQYF. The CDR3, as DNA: TGTGCCAGCAGCGTAGCCCCTAGCGGTTACGAGCAGTACTTC.

This chain's CDR3 is CASTPGGGVSTEAFF. The CDR3 DNA is TGTGCCAGCACCCCGGGGGGTGGGGTGAGCACTGAAGCTTTCTTT. This chain joins TRBV7-8 and TRBJ1-1, with D possibly being TRBD1 (5 bases). Trimming pared 7 bases from V and 4 bases from J, leaving 19 bases between. CDR3 size: 15 residues. Germline lookup yields CDR1 SGHVS and CDR2 FQNEAQ.